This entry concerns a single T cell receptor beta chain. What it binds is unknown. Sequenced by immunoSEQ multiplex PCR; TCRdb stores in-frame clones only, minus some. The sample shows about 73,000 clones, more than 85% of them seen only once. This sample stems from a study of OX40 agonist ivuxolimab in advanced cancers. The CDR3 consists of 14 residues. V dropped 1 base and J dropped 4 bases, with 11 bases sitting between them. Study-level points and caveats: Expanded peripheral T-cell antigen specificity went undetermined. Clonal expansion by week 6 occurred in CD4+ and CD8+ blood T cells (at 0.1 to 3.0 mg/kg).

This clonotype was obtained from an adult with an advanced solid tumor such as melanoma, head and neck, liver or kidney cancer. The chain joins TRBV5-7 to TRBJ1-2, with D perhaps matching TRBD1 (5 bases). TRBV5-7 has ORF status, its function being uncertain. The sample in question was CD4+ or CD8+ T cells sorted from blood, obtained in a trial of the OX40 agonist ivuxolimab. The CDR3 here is CASSLNQGLYGYTF. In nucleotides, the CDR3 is TGTGCCAGCAGCTTGAATCAGGGACTCTATGGCTACACCTTC.